These 12 T cell receptor beta chains originate from one sample sequenced in a study of CD8 T cells in Susac syndrome. RNA amounts of roughly 0.45 to 1 ug underwent reverse transcription with random hexamers. One entry per CDR3 protein, called by TCRdb with MiXCR from the immunoSEQ multiplex PCR reads. The sample carries about 150,000 distinct CDR3 sequences, about 93% recorded once. The sequenced material came from CD4+ T cells from PBMCs. Source of these receptors: a human donor with multiple sclerosis.

This chain joins TRBV6-5 and TRBJ2-5; D might be TRBD1 or TRBD2, each matching 5 bases. Per germline, CDR1 MNHEY and CDR2 SVGAGI. Trimming left V 0 bases short and J 1 base short, with 9 bases between. The CDR3 sequence is 15 residues long. CDR3 loop: CASSYSRDRQETQYF. The CDR3 bases are TGTGCCAGCAGTTACTCCCGGGACCGCCAAGAGACCCAGTACTTC.

This clonotype was recorded once. J is TRBJ2-7 and V is TRBV12-3 or TRBV12-4; 7 positions match TRBD2. Trimming cost V 1 base and J 6 bases; bases outside gene matches: 3. This CDR3 has 13 residues. In nucleotides, the CDR3 is TGTGCCAGCAGTTTAGGCGGGAGTCGCGAGCAGTACTTC. This sequence encodes CASSLGGSREQYF.

The chain uses TRBV14 and TRBJ1-5; no firm D call. The ends were cut back, 1 base at V and 0 bases at J, with 10 bases in the middle. This CDR3 spans 16 amino acids. Per the germline V gene, CDR1 is SGHDN and CDR2 is FVKESK. The CDR3 reads CASSQATSYSNQPQHF. CDR3 nucleotides: TGTGCCAGCAGCCAAGCAACATCTTATAGCAATCAGCCCCAGCATTTT.

The rearrangement joins TRBV20-1 to TRBJ2-3, with 16 bases lining up with TRBD2. Germline V CDR1 and CDR2: DFQATT, SNEGSKA (reference sequence). CDR3 length: 19 residues. V trimming: 6 bases; J trimming: 9 bases; junction bases outside the gene matches: 21. CDR3 residues: CSARPVPGTSGRAWGTQYF. CDR3 in DNA: TGCAGTGCCCGACCCGTCCCCGGGACTAGCGGGAGGGCCTGGGGGACGCAGTATTTT.

The CDR3 protein is CASSDPDTEAFF. The CDR3 DNA reads as TGTGCCAGCAGTGATCCGGACACTGAAGCTTTCTTT. This rearrangement joins TRBV2 to TRBJ1-1; D is unresolved. The CDR3 contains 12 residues. Looked up from germline, CDR1 is SNHLY and CDR2 is FYNNEI. Deletions cut 3 bases from V and 3 bases from J, with 5 bases between.

The chain is built from TRBV24-1 and TRBJ2-2; D is possibly TRBD1 (6 bases). CDR3 size: 13 residues. Germline V CDR1 and CDR2: KGHDR, SFDVKD. Between the trimmed V and J ends, which lost 12 bases and 0 bases, there was a span of 10 bases. The CDR3, as DNA: TGTGCCGTCGAGGGGGCGAACACCGGGGAGCTGTTTTTT. This translates into CAVEGANTGELFF.

This chain joins TRBV9 and TRBJ2-3; D unclear. Germline V gene sequence: CDR1 SGDLS, CDR2 YYNGEE. V was clipped by 5 bases and J by 2 bases, with 9 bases between them. This CDR3 spans 13 amino acids. The chain's CDR3 is CASRRANTDTQYF. CDR3 DNA sequence: TGTGCCAGCAGACGGGCTAACACAGATACGCAGTATTTT.

The chain combines TRBV28 with TRBJ1-2; TRBD1 matches 8 bases. The CDR3 is 16 amino acids. Looked up from germline, CDR1 is MDHEN and CDR2 is SYDVKM. V trimming: 4 bases; J trimming: 4 bases; junction bases outside the gene matches: 11. The CDR3 is CASSSIRQGIVYGYTF. The CDR3, as DNA: TGTGCCAGCAGTTCGATACGACAGGGGATTGTCTATGGCTACACCTTC.

This chain connects TRBV10-3 to TRBJ2-5, with no clear D. Trimming left V 6 bases short and J 5 bases short, with 10 bases between. The CDR3 contains 12 residues. CDR1 is ENHRY, CDR2 SYGVKD, per germline. The CDR3 DNA reads as TGTGCCATCAGCCAGTCGGGTGAGACCCAGTACTTC. Translation gives CAISQSGETQYF.

The gene calls are TRBV19 and TRBJ2-1, with 10 bases fitting TRBD2. Trimming cost V 3 bases and J 0 bases; bases outside gene matches: 8. CDR1 LNHDA and CDR2 SQIVND come from the germline V gene (reference sequence). This CDR3 has 18 amino acids. This chain's CDR3 is CASSIAGLARSSYNEQFF. The CDR3 bases are TGTGCCAGTAGTATTGCGGGACTAGCGAGGAGCTCCTACAATGAGCAGTTCTTC.

This chain links TRBV11-3 with TRBJ2-2; perhaps TRBD2 as D (6 bases). Trimming took off 0 bases at V and 4 bases at J, with 15 bases between the two ends. The CDR3 has 17 amino acids. CDR1 is SGHNT, CDR2 YENEEA, per germline. Written as DNA, the CDR3 is TGTGCCAGCAGCTTAGATCCGGCGGGGTCGGGCACCGGGGAGCTGTTTTTT. This translates into CASSLDPAGSGTGELFF.

The rearrangement links TRBV3-1 to TRBJ2-3, with 10 bases fitting TRBD1. J was trimmed by 1 base and V by 1 base; bases with no gene match: 5. This CDR3 has 17 residues. CDR1 LGHDT and CDR2 YNNKEL come from the germline V gene (reference sequence). For the CDR3, the DNA is TGTGCCAGCAGCCAAGCCGGGACAGGGGCAGGCACAGATACGCAGTATTTT. It yields the protein CASSQAGTGAGTDTQYF.